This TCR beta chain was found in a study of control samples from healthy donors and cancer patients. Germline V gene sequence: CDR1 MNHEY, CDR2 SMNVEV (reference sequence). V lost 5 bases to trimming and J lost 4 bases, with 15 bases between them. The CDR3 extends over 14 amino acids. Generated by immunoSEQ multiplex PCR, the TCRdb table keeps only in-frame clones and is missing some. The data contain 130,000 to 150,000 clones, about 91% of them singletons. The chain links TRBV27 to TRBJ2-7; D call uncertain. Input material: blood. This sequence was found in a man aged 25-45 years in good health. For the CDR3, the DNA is TGTGCCAGCAGTCCACTGGACGACGGATACGAGCAGTACTTC. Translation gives CASSPLDDGYEQYF.